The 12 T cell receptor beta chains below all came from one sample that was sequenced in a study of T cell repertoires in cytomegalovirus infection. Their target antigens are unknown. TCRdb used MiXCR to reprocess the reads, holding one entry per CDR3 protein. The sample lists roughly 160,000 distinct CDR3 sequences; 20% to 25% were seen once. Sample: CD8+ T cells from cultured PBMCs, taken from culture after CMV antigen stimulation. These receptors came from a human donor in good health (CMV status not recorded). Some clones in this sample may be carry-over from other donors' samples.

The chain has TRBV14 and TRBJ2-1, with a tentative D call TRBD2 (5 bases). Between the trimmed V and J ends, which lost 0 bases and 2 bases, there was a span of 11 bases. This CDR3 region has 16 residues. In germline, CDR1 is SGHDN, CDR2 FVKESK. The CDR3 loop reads CASSQDFSGPYNEQFF. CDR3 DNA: TGTGCCAGCAGCCAAGATTTCAGCGGTCCCTACAATGAGCAGTTCTTC.

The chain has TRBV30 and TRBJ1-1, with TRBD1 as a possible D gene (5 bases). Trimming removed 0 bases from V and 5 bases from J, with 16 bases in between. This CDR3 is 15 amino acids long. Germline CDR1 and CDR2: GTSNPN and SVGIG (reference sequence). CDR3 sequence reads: CAWSVGQGTKTEAFF. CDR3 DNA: TGTGCCTGGAGTGTGGGGCAGGGTACGAAAACTGAAGCTTTCTTT.

CDR3 nucleotide sequence: TGTGCCAGCACCAGAAATAGCGGGAGGTCAAGGAACGAGCAGTACTTC. This encodes CASTRNSGRSRNEQYF. The chain carries TRBV6-5 and TRBJ2-7; TRBD2 agrees at 10 bases. V shed 7 bases, J shed 5 bases, and the junction held 14 bases outside the gene matches. This CDR3 has 16 residues. Germline CDR1 and CDR2: MNHEY and SVGAGI.

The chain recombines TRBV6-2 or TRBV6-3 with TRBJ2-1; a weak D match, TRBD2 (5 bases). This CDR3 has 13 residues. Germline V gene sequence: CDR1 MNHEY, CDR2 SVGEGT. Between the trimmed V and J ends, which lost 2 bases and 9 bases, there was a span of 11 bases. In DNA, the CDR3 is TGTGCCAGCAGTTACGGGCGGGCAAGTGAGCAGTTCTTC. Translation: CASSYGRASEQFF.

This CDR3 is CASSQDRGGRQPQHF. In nucleotides, the CDR3 is TGCGCCAGCAGCCAAGATAGGGGGGGCCGACAGCCCCAGCATTTT. The chain carries TRBV4-3 and TRBJ1-5; TRBD1 might be the D (6 bases). The CDR3 length is 15 residues. Per the germline V gene, CDR1 is LGHNA and CDR2 is YSLEER. Trimming stripped 0 bases from V and 7 bases from J, with 13 bases between.

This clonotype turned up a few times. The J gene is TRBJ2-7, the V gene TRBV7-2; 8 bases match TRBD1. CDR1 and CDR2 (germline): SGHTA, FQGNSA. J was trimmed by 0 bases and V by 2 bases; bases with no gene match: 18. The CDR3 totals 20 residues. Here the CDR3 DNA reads TGTGCCAGCAGCTTAAGGTCAATCGCCAGGGACAGGACAAACTCCTACGAGCAGTACTTC. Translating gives CASSLRSIARDRTNSYEQYF.

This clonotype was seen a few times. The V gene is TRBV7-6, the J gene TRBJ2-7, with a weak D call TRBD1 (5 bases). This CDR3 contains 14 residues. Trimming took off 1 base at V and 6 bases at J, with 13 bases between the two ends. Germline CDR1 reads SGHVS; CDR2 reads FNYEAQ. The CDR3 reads CASSLGQGVAEQYF. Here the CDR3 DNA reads TGTGCCAGCAGCTTAGGTCAGGGTGTCGCCGAGCAGTACTTC.

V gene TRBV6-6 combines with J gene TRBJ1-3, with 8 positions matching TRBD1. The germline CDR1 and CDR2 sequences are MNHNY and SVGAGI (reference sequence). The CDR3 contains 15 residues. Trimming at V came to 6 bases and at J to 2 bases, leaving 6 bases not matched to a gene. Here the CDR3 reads CASSLDRGTGNTIYF. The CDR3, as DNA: TGTGCCAGCAGCCTTGACAGGGGCACTGGAAACACCATATATTTT.

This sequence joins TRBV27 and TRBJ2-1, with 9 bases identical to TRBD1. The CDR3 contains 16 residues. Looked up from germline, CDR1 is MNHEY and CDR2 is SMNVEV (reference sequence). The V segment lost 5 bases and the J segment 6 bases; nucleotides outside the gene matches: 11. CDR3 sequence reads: CASSPRLGQGPNEQFF. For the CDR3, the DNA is TGTGCCAGCAGTCCCCGTCTGGGACAGGGCCCCAATGAGCAGTTCTTC.

CDR3 sequence reads: CASSLELAFNYEQYF. The CDR3 DNA follows: TGTGCCAGCAGCTTAGAATTGGCCTTCAACTACGAGCAGTACTTC. J is TRBJ2-7 and V is TRBV7-2; D ambiguous. The V end lost 1 base, the J end lost 3 bases, and 13 bases lay between the germline ends. The CDR3 contains 15 residues. Germline CDR1 is SGHTA and CDR2 is FQGNSA. Complete variable domain (other parts from reference TRBV7-2 and TRBJ2-7): GAGVSQSPSNKVTEKGKDVELRCDPISGHTALYWYRQSLGQGLEFLIYFQGNSAPDKSGLPSDRFSAERTGGSVSTLTIQRTQQEDSAVYLCASSLELAFNYEQYFGPGTRLTVT.

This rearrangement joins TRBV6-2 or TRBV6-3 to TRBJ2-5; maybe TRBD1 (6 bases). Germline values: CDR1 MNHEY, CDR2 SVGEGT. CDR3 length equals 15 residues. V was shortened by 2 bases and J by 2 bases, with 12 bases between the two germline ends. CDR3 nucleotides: TGTGCCAGCAGTTACCCCCTGGACAGTCAAGAGACCCAGTACTTC. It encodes CASSYPLDSQETQYF.

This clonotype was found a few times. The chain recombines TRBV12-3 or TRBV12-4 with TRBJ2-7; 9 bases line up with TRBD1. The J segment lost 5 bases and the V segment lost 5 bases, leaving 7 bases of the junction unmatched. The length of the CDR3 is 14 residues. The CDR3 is CASSLDRGRDEQYF. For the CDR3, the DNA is TGTGCCAGCAGTCTGGACAGGGGTCGAGACGAGCAGTACTTC.